The 20 T cell receptor beta chains listed next were all sequenced from one sample in a study of cytomegalovirus exposure and HLA in healthy donors. With 60 Vbeta and 13 Jbeta primers, the PCR was carried out. Clones were read by immunoSEQ multiplex PCR, and TCRdb kept only the in-frame ones, dropping some. The sample lists about 140,000 clones, around four fifths occurring once. The sequencing input was PBMCs. Receptor source: a male donor in good health and CMV-seronegative.

The chain carries TRBV7-8 and TRBJ1-5; 9 bases are shared with TRBD1. V gave up 7 bases and J gave up 0 bases; unmatched junction bases: 10. The CDR3 extends over 17 amino acids. CDR1 and CDR2 (germline): SGHVS, FQNEAQ. This CDR3 is CASTNDRGGNSNQPQHF. DNA for the CDR3: TGTGCCAGCACCAACGACAGGGGGGGGAATAGCAATCAGCCCCAGCATTTT.

V is TRBV28 and J is TRBJ2-7; TRBD2 matches 12 bases. V lost 7 bases, J lost 6 bases, and 13 bases stayed unmatched. Germline V gives CDR1 MDHEN, CDR2 SYDVKM. The CDR3 is made up of 16 amino acids. For the CDR3, the DNA is TGTGCCAGCACTCCCCCCCCCTCTAGCGGGAGGGGCGAGCAGTACTTC. Protein: CASTPPPSSGRGEQYF.

This rearrangement joins TRBV28 to TRBJ1-5; 12 bases are shared with TRBD1. Germline CDR1 is MDHEN and CDR2 is SYDVKM. The CDR3 loop spans 22 amino acids. V dropped 7 bases and J dropped 2; count of bases not matched to a gene: 24. The CDR3 loop is CASTKRLHRDRGRGSGNQPQHF. The CDR3 DNA sequence: TGTGCCAGCACTAAGAGGCTCCACCGGGACAGGGGGCGAGGATCTGGCAATCAGCCCCAGCATTTT.

This chain joins TRBV7-2 and TRBJ2-1; 10 positions match TRBD1. CDR1 SGHTA and CDR2 FQGNSA come from the germline V gene. V trimming: 6 bases; J trimming: 7 bases; junction bases outside the gene matches: 9. The CDR3 is 15 residues long. CDR3: CASSLQTGGPNEQFF. CDR3 DNA: TGTGCCAGCAGTTTACAGACAGGGGGCCCTAATGAGCAGTTCTTC.

This chain links TRBV28 with TRBJ1-2; TRBD1 matches at 7 bases. J was trimmed by 3 bases and V by 3 bases; bases with no gene match: 10. CDR1 is MDHEN and CDR2 is SYDVKM in the germline V gene. The CDR3 length is 16 residues. In DNA, the CDR3 is TGTGCCAGCAGTTTTACTGAGGGGGCCCATTACTATGGCTACACCTTC. The encoded protein is CASSFTEGAHYYGYTF.

V and J are TRBV5-8 and TRBJ1-6, with 9 bases aligning to TRBD1. The CDR3 has 14 amino acids. Looked up from germline, CDR1 is SGHTS and CDR2 is YDEGEE. Unmatched junction bases numbered 3, after V lost 4 bases and J lost 7 bases. CDR3 sequence (DNA): TGTGCCAGCAGCCGACAGGGGGGGAATTCACCCCTCCACTTT. The encoded protein is CASSRQGGNSPLHF.

This chain uses TRBV19 with TRBJ1-1, with 8 bases identical to TRBD1. With V trimmed by 6 bases and J by 5 bases, 5 bases remained unmatched. The CDR3 contains 13 residues. Germline V gives CDR1 LNHDA, CDR2 SQIVND (reference sequence). The CDR3 spells CASRPGGQTEAFF. Here the CDR3 DNA reads TGTGCCAGTAGACCAGGGGGCCAGACTGAAGCTTTCTTT.

This clone showed up just a few times. The chain is built from TRBV5-1 and TRBJ2-1; 8 positions agree with TRBD2. CDR3 length equals 16 residues. Germline assignment: CDR1 SGHRS and CDR2 YFSETQ. V lost 4 bases, J lost 5 bases, and 11 bases stayed unmatched. The CDR3 spells CASSPTSGLANNEQFF. The CDR3 DNA sequence: TGCGCCAGCAGCCCGACCTCCGGACTAGCCAACAATGAGCAGTTCTTC.

The V gene is TRBV7-6, the J gene TRBJ1-3, with D unresolved. V was trimmed by 7 bases and J by 4 bases, leaving 17 bases between them. From germline, CDR1 is SGHVS and CDR2 FNYEAQ. This CDR3 has 15 residues. CDR3 nucleotide sequence: TGTGCCAGCACCCACCCAGGAACAGAAGGAAACACCATATATTTT. This encodes CASTHPGTEGNTIYF.

J is TRBJ2-7 and V is TRBV15; 8 nucleotides align to TRBD1. There are 14 residues in the CDR3. Germline trimming cut 2 bases from V and 7 bases from J; bases unmatched to any gene: 7. The germline CDR1 and CDR2 sequences are LNHNV and YYDKDF (reference sequence). The CDR3 nucleotides read TGTGCCACCAGCAGATCTCAGGGGGCCTCTGAGCAGTACTTC. Encoded protein: CATSRSQGASEQYF.

The chain combines TRBV27 with TRBJ1-5; 9 bases are a match to TRBD1. CDR3 length: 14 residues. V lost 8 bases, J lost 4 bases, and 6 bases stayed unmatched. CDR1 is MNHEY, CDR2 SMNVEV, per germline (reference sequence). The CDR3 sequence is CASARTGVNQPQHF. The DNA of the CDR3 is TGTGCCAGCGCAAGGACAGGGGTGAATCAGCCCCAGCATTTT.

The rearrangement joins TRBV7-9 to TRBJ1-1; D not resolved. The germline V gene encodes CDR1 SEHNR and CDR2 FQNEAQ (reference sequence). This CDR3 has 12 amino acids. V was shortened by 7 bases and J by 3 bases, with 9 bases between the two germline ends. DNA of the CDR3: TGTGCCAGCACCGTGAGGGACACTGAAGCTTTCTTT. The encoded protein is CASTVRDTEAFF.

This chain uses TRBV5-5 with TRBJ2-1; 9 nucleotides align to TRBD2. The CDR3 has 16 residues. J was trimmed by 5 bases and V by 0 bases; bases with no gene match: 6. Per the germline V gene, CDR1 is SGHKS and CDR2 is YYEKEE (reference sequence). The CDR3 sequence: CASSLGAGGLNNEQFF. DNA for the CDR3: TGTGCCAGCAGCTTGGGGGCGGGAGGGCTGAACAATGAGCAGTTCTTC. Based on the CDR3 plus reference TRBV5-5 and TRBJ2-1, the full variable domain is DAGVTQSPTHLIKTRGQQVTLRCSPISGHKSVSWYQQVLGQGPQFIFQYYEKEERGRGNFPDRFSARQFPNYSSELNVNALLLGDSALYLCASSLGAGGLNNEQFFGPGTRLTVL.

This clone qualifies as medium-sized. V gene TRBV6-1 combines with J gene TRBJ1-4; no firm D call. V was shortened by 1 base and J by 8 bases, with 14 bases between the two germline ends. The CDR3 runs 15 residues. Germline values: CDR1 MNHNS, CDR2 SASEGT. DNA for the CDR3: TGTGCCAGCAGTGAAGAATCAGCAACAGCCGAAAAACTGTTTTTT. Encoded protein: CASSEESATAEKLFF.

The chain recombines TRBV2 with TRBJ2-6; possible D gene TRBD2, 6 bases. Germline lookup yields CDR1 SNHLY and CDR2 FYNNEI. The V and J ends lost 4 bases and 2 bases respectively, with 9 bases between them. The CDR3 has 15 amino acids. CDR3 coding DNA: TGTGCCAGCAGTGTAAGGGAGGCTGGGGCCAACGTCCTGACTTTC. Its protein is CASSVREAGANVLTF.

The chain recombines TRBV14 with TRBJ1-1; D not certain. Between the trimmed V and J ends, which lost 3 bases and 6 bases, there was a span of 14 bases. This CDR3 is 14 amino acids long. Germline V lookup: CDR1 SGHDN, CDR2 FVKESK. CDR3 in DNA: TGTGCCAGCAGCCAGCAAGGGTGGGAGGCTGAAGCTTTCTTT. Translation gives CASSQQGWEAEAFF.

The chain recombines TRBV7-8 with TRBJ1-2, with TRBD1 matching 10 bases. The ends lost 3 bases at V and 7 bases at J; junction bases unmatched: 8. Looked up from germline, CDR1 is SGHVS and CDR2 is FQNEAQ. CDR3 length equals 15 residues. CDR3 DNA: TGTGCCAGCAGCTTCACGGGACAGGGGATAGCTGGCTACACCTTC. Protein product: CASSFTGQGIAGYTF.

The V call is TRBV7-3, the J call TRBJ2-5; 14 positions match TRBD2. CDR1 and CDR2 (germline): SGHTA, FQGTGA. V was clipped by 0 bases and J by 1 base; unmatched bases: 10. The CDR3 consists of 20 residues. CDR3 in DNA: TGTGCCAGCAGCTTAACCCCGACTAGCGGGAGGGGAATCCCCCAAGAGACCCAGTACTTC. The encoded protein is CASSLTPTSGRGIPQETQYF.

This chain connects TRBV6-6 to TRBJ1-1, with D perhaps TRBD1 (6 bases). CDR3 length equals 13 residues. The V gene lost 5 bases and the J gene lost 11 bases, with 18 bases spanning the gap. Germline-derived CDR1 and CDR2 are MNHNY and SVGAGI (reference sequence). The chain's CDR3 is CASSHGGGAGAFF. The CDR3 coding sequence is TGTGCCAGCAGTCACGGCGGGGGCGCAGGGGCTTTCTTT.

CDR3 nucleotide sequence: TGTGCCAGTAGTATCCAAGGACTTGAAGCTTTCTTT. Protein: CASSIQGLEAFF. The V and J genes are TRBV19 and TRBJ1-1, with no clear D. The CDR3 length is 12 residues. Germline assignment: CDR1 LNHDA and CDR2 SQIVND (reference sequence). Trimming took 3 bases from V and 7 from J, leaving 9 bases between them.